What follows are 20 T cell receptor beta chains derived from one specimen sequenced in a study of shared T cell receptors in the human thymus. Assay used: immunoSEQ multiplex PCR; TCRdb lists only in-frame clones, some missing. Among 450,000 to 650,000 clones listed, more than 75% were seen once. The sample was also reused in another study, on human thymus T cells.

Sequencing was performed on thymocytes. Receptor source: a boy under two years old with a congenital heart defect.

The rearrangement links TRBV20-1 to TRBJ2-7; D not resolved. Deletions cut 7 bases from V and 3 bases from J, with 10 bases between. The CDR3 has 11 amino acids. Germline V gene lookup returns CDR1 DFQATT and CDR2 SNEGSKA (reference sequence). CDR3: CSGLGLYEQYF. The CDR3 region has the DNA TGCAGTGGGCTTGGCCTCTACGAGCAGTACTTC.

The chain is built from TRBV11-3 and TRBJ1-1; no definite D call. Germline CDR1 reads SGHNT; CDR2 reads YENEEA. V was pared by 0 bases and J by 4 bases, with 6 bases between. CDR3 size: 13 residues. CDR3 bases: TGTGCCAGCAGCTTAGACGAGGGCACTGAAGCTTTCTTT. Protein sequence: CASSLDEGTEAFF.

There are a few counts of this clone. The CDR3 sequence is CASSLRVGRSSYNEQFF. Written as DNA, the CDR3 is TGTGCCAGCAGCTTACGAGTGGGGCGGAGCTCCTACAATGAGCAGTTCTTC. This chain uses TRBV12-1 with TRBJ2-1; the table's TRBD1 call for D was not verified on the DNA. TRBV12-1 is flagged as a pseudogene. This CDR3 contains 17 residues.

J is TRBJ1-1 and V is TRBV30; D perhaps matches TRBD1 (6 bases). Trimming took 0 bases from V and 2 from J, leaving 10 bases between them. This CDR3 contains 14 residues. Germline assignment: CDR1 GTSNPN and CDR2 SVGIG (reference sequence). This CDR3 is CAWSVRQDNTEAFF. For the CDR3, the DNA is TGTGCCTGGAGTGTACGACAGGATAACACTGAAGCTTTCTTT.

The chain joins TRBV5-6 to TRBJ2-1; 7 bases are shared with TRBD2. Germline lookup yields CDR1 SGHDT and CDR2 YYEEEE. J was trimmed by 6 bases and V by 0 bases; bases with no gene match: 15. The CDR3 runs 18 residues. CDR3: CASSLGDEWGGPANEQFF. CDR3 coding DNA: TGTGCCAGCAGCTTGGGGGACGAGTGGGGAGGGCCGGCCAATGAGCAGTTCTTC. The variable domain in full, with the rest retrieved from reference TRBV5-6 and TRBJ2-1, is DAGVTQSPTHLIKTRGQQVTLRCSPKSGHDTVSWYQQALGQGPQFIFQYYEEEERQRGNFPDRFSGHQFPNYSSELNVNALLLGDSALYLCASSLGDEWGGPANEQFFGPGTRLTVL.

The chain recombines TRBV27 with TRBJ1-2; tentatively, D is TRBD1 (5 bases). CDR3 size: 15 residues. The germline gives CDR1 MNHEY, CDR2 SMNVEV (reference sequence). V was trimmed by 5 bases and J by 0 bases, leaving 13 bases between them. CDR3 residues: CASSPGIPPNYGYTF. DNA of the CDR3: TGTGCCAGCAGTCCAGGGATCCCCCCTAACTATGGCTACACCTTC.

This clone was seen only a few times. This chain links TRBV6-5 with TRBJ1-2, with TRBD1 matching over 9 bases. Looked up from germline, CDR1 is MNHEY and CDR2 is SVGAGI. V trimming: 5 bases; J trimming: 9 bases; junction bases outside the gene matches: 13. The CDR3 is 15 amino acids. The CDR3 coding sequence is TGTGCCAGCAGTAAAAGGACCACAGGGGGCGCGAGCTACACCTTC. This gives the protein CASSKRTTGGASYTF.

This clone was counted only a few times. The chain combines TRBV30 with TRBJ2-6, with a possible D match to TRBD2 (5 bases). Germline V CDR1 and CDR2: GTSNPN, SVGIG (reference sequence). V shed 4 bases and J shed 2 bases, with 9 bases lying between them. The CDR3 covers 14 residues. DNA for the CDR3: TGTGCCTGGATTGCCGGGACTGGGGCCAACGTCCTGACTTTC. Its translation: CAWIAGTGANVLTF.

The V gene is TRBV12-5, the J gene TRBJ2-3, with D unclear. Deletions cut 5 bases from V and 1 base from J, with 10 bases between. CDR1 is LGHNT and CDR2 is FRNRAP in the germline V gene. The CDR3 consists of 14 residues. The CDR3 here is CASGAGVGTDTQYF. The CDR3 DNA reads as TGTGCTAGTGGTGCCGGAGTGGGCACAGATACGCAGTATTTT.

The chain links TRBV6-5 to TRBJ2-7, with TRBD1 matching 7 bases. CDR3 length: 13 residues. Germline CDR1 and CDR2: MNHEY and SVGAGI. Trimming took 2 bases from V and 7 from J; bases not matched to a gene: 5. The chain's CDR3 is CASSYHPDREQYF. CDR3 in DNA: TGTGCCAGCAGTTACCACCCGGACAGGGAGCAGTACTTC.

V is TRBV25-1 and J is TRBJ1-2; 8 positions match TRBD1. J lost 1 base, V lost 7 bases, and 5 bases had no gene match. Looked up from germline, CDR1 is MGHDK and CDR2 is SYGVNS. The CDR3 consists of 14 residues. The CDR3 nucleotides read TGTGCCAGCACCGGACAGGGTGATAACTATGGCTACACCTTC. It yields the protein CASTGQGDNYGYTF.

The CDR3 DNA sequence: TGTGCCATCAGTGAGTCAGGACTAGCGGGAAATAACAATGAGCAGTTCTTC. Its translation is CAISESGLAGNNNEQFF. V and J are TRBV10-3 and TRBJ2-1; 12 bases line up with TRBD2. CDR3 size: 17 residues. With V trimmed by 0 bases and J by 5 bases, 5 bases remained unmatched. Per the germline V gene, CDR1 is ENHRY and CDR2 is SYGVKD.

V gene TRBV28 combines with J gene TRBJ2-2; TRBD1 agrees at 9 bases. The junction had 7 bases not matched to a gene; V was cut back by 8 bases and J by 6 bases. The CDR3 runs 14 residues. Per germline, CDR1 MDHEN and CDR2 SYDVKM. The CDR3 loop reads CASQGQGGSGELFF. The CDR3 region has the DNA TGTGCCAGCCAGGGACAGGGAGGATCCGGGGAGCTGTTTTTT.

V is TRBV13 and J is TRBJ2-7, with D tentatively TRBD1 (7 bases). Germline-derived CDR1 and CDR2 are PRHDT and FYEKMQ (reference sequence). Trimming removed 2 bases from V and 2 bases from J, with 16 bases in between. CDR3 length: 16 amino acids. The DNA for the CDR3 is TGTGCCAGCAGCTTAAGGGGGCGCGGGAAAACCTACGAGCAGTACTTC. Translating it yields CASSLRGRGKTYEQYF.

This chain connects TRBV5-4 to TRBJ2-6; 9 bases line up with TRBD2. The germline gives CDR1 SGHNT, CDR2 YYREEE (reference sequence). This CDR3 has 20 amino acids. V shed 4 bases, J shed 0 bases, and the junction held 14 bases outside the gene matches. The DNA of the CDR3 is TGTGCCAGCAGCACCAACTCGGGTAGCGGGAGAGGCTCTGGGGCCAACGTCCTGACTTTC. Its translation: CASSTNSGSGRGSGANVLTF.

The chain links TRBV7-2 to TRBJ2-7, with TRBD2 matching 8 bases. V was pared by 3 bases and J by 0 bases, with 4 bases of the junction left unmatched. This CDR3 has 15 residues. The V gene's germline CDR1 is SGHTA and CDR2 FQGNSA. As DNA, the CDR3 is TGTGCCAGCAGCTTTAGCGGGACTTACTCCTACGAGCAGTACTTC. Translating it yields CASSFSGTYSYEQYF.

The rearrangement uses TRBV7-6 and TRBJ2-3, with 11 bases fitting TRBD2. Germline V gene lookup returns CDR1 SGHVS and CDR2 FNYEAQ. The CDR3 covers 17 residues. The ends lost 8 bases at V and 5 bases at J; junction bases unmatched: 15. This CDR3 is CASSRFSGRAREDTQYF. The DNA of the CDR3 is TGTGCCAGCTCCCGATTTAGCGGGAGGGCCAGGGAAGATACGCAGTATTTT. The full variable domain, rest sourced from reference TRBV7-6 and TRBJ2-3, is GAGVSQSPRYKVTKRGQDVALRCDPISGHVSLYWYRQALGQGPEFLTYFNYEAQQDKSGLPNDRFSAERPEGSISTLTIQRTEQRDSAMYRCASSRFSGRAREDTQYFGPGTRLTVL.

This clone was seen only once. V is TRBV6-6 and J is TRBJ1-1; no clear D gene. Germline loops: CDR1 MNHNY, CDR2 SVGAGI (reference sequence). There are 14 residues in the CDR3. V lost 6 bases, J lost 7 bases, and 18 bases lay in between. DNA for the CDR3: TGTGCCAGCAGCCCCCGTCACATGGCGGGTGAAGCTTTCTTT. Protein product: CASSPRHMAGEAFF.

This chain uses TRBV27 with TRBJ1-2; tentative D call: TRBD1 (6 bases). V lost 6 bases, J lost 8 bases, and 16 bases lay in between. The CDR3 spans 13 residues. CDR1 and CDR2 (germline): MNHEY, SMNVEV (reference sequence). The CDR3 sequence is CASSDPGEEGYTF. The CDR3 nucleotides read TGTGCCAGCAGCGACCCAGGGGAAGAAGGCTACACCTTC.

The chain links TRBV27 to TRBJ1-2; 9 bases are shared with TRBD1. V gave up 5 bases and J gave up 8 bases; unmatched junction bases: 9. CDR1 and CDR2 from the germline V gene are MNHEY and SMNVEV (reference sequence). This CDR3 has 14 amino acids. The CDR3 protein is CASSLTGGDGGYTF. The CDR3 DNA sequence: TGTGCCAGCAGTCTGACAGGGGGGGACGGAGGCTACACCTTC.